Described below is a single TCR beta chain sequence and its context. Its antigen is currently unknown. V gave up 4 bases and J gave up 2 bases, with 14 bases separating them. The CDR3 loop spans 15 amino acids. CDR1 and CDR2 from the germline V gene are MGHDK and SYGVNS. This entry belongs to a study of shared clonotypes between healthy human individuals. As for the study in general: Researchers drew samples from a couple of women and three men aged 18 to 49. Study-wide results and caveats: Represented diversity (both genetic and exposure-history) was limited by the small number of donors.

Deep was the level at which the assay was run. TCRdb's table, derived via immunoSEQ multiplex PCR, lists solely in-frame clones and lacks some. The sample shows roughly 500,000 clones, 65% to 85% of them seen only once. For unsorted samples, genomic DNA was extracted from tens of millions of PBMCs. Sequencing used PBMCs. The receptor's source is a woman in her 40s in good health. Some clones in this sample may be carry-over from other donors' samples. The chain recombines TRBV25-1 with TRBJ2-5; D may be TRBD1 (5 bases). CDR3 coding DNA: TGTGCCAGCAGTGGCCAAGGGGTGGGGCAAGAGACCCAGTACTTC. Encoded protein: CASSGQGVGQETQYF.